This TCR beta chain emerged from a study of T cell responses to AZD1222 COVID-19 vaccine. General study results and limits: Within unmutated variant regions lay the reported targets of nearly half of spike-specific TCRs.

For this clone: The antigen remains undetermined.

Only in-frame clones appear in the TCRdb table, and some are missing; sequencing was by immunoSEQ multiplex PCR. Counted here are approximately 60,000 clones, 84% occurring once; the ten biggest clones make up about 7%. The receptor was isolated from an adult in good health. Sequences were derived from peripheral blood, sampled on day 0 of AZD1222 vaccination.

The CDR3 sequence is CASSGWGKNIQYF. DNA of the CDR3: TGTGCCAGCAGTGGGTGGGGCAAAAACATTCAGTACTTC. The chain combines TRBV25-1 with TRBJ2-4; no definite D call. Germline assignment: CDR1 MGHDK and CDR2 SYGVNS. With 4 bases removed from V and 3 bases from J, the gap between germline ends came to 7 bases. This CDR3 comprises 13 residues.